This note documents a single T cell receptor beta chain sequence. It has no known antigen specificity. No base quality values were provided; no much bigger clone lies one nucleotide off. During the collection period, no immune events, such as infections, were documented for the healthy donors. Time-dependent variance in a beta-binomial model of T-cell clone differential abundance was calibrated using healthy-donor blood repertoires as a training cohort. There were about 10 healthy donors in the training cohort, of whom 3 were female and 7 were male. An age range of roughly 29 to 64 years, with an average of about 43 years, was recorded for the donors. Whole blood, obtained from a commercial supplier, was collected from each healthy donor at three time points spaced around two weeks apart. Genomic DNA was extracted from unsorted whole blood for immunosequencing. The sample belongs to a study of identifying expanded T cells in peripheral blood (dated by TCRdb to about 2019). About the investigation overall: Four technical replicates, made by sequencing separate aliquots from the same pool of genomic DNA, were compared pairwise. The full study reports these points: The authors expected biological variance in healthy repertoires might increase further over much longer intervals such as months to years. The binomial model flagged around 1.2 differentially abundant clones between technical replicates but about 16.4 over roughly two weeks and 19 over around four weeks. Variance in clone template counts between approximately two-week samples significantly increased with total template count across all healthy donors. Across all healthy-donor time intervals, the beta-binomial model significantly cut both the number of clones called differentially abundant and the false-positive rate.

TCRbeta CDR3 regions were profiled by bias-controlled multiplex PCR amplification of genomic DNA with the immunoSEQ Assay. Under the source paper's analysis protocol: The absolute abundance of each unique TCRbeta CDR3 region was quantified after sequences were collapsed and filtered. Differential abundance was tested with a binomial (Fisher-equivalent) model and with a beta-binomial model adding time-dependent variance fitted from healthy donors. Clones with fewer than 5 combined templates were removed, and a clone was called differentially abundant if the clone's Benjamini-Hochberg FDR was below 0.01. Beta-binomial variance was modeled as a function of total template count across the two samples using the form v = (b*log(k)+a)^2. The table comes from immuneACCESS by way of TCRdb, which keeps in-frame sequences with V and J called. Part of the clones is missing from these tables; in studies checked, under half for an unresolved V gene and the rest for unknown reasons. Clone size and V and J calls were adopted from that table, with D and trimming inferred from the DNA. For this sample there are approximately 97,000 clones; approximately 90% appear just once. Of the sample, 13% to 15% is held by the ten largest clones.

This sequence originates from a person aged 18-70 years in good health. The sample taken for sequencing was blood.

The CDR3 loop reads CASSTTGQLYEQYF. The DNA sequence is as follows: TGTGCCAGCAGCACCACGGGACAGCTCTACGAGCAGTACTTC. The chain uses TRBV7-2 and TRBJ2-7, with TRBD1 matching 7 junction bases. CDR1 is given as SGHTA and CDR2 as FQGNSA, both from the germline V gene. Including the terminal cysteine and phenylalanine, the CDR3 comprises 14 residues. Kept here is only the CDR3 DNA, which spans 42 bases and is read in frame from base 1. V lost 5 bases and J lost 3 bases, and the count of bases not matched to a germline gene is 7.